This TCR beta chain comes out of a study of vaccination and CD4 T cells after COVID-19. Study-level background: Convalescent cases comprised several mild and one severe, all SARS-CoV-2 positive by nasal swab PCR. Two-dose vaccination with either BNT162b2 or mRNA-1273 was given to participants.

The Oncomine TCR Beta short-read assay was applied to DNA of cultured CD4+ T cells. TCRdb reprocessed the PCR reads with MiXCR, giving one entry per CDR3 protein. The sample consists of under 15,000 distinct CDR3 sequences, around 30% of them appearing once. This CDR3 spans 13 amino acids. CDR1 is SGHTA and CDR2 is FQGNSA in the germline V gene. V dropped 4 bases and J dropped 4 bases, with 7 bases sitting between them. On this clonotype itself: What it binds is unknown.

Notes on the study in general: Convalescent patients' vaccine-specific clones were spike mono-reactive in 304 of 307 cases.

Treatment indicated: approximately 9-day PBMC culture with coronavirus spike peptide pools or control peptides (ViraFEST assay). Each well received two million PBMCs, cultured with 7.5 to 10 IU/ml IL-2 and 10 ug/ml peptide pools. The clonotype originates from a human donor with COVID-19. The V and J genes are TRBV7-2 and TRBJ2-2, with D uncertain. The sequencing sample was made of cultured CD4+ T cells from blood. CDR3: CASSSDITGELFF. CDR3 sequence (DNA): TGTGCCAGCAGCTCCGACATCACCGGGGAGCTGTTTTTT.